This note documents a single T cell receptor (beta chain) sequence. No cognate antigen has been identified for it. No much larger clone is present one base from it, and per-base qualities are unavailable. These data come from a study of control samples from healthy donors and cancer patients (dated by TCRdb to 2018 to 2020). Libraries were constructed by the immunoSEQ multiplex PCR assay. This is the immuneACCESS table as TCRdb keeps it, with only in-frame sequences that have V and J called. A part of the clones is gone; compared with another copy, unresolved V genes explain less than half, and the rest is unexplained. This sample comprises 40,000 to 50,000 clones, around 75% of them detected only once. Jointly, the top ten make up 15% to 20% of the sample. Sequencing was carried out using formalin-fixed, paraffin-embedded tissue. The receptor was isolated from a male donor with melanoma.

The DNA sequence is TGTGCCAGCAGCCCCCCGATTAGCTATGGCTACACCTTC. Its amino acids are CASSPPISYGYTF. In this chain, TRBV14 is recombined with TRBJ1-2, with the D gene too uncertain to name. The germline V gene encodes CDR1 SGHDN and CDR2 FVKESK. V is shortened by 4 bases, J by 4 bases, and the region joining them spans 10 bases. The CDR3 runs 13 amino acids, cysteine and phenylalanine included. Kept here is only the CDR3 DNA, which spans 39 bases and is read in frame from base 1. The CDR3 plus the reference TRBV14 and TRBJ1-2 genes for the other parts give the full variable domain: EAGVTQFPSHSVIEKGQTVTLRCDPISGHDNLYWYRRVMGKEIKFLLHFVKESKQDESGMPNNRFLAERTGGTYSTLKVQPAELEDSGVYFCASSPPISYGYTFGSGTRLTVV.